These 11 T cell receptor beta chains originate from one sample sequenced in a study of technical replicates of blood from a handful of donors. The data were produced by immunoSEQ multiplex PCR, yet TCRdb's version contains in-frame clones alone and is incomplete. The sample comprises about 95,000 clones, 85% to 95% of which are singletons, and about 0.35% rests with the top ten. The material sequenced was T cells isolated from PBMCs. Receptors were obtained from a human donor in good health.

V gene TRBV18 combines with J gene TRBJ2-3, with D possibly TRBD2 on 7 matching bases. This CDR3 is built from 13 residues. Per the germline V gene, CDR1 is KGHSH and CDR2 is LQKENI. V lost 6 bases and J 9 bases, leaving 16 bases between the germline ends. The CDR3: CASSSSGGRTQYF. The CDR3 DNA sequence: TGTGCCAGCTCCTCGTCGGGGGGCAGGACGCAGTATTTT.

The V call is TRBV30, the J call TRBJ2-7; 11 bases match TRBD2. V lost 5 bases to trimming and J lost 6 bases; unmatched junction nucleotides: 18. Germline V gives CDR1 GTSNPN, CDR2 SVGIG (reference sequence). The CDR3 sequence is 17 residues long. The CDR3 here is CAWEVLNLAGGQGEQYF. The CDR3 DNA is TGTGCCTGGGAGGTCCTAAACTTAGCGGGAGGGCAAGGCGAGCAGTACTTC.

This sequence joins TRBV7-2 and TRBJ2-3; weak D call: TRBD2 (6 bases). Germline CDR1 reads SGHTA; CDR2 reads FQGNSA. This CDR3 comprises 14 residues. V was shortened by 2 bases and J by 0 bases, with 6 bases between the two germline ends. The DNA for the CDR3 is TGTGCCAGCAGCTTAACTAGCAGCACAGATACGCAGTATTTT. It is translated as CASSLTSSTDTQYF.

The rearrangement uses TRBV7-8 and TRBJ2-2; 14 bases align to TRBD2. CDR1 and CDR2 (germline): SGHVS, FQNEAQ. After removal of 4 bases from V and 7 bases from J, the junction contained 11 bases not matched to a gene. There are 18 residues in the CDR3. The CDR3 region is CASSWIGTSGRSGGELFF. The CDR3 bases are TGTGCCAGCAGCTGGATCGGGACTAGCGGGAGATCTGGCGGGGAGCTGTTTTTT. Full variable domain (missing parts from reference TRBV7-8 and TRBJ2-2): GAGVSQSPRYKVAKRGQDVALRCDPISGHVSLFWYQQALGQGPEFLTYFQNEAQLDKSGLPSDRFFAERPEGSVSTLKIQRTQQEDSAVYLCASSWIGTSGRSGGELFFGEGSRLTVL.

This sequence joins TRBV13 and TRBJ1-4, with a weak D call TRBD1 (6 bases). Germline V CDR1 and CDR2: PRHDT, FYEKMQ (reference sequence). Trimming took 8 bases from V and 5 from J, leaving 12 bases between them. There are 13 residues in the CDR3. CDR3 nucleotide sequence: TGTGCCAGCCAAGGGACAATGAATGAAAAACTGTTTTTT. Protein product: CASQGTMNEKLFF.

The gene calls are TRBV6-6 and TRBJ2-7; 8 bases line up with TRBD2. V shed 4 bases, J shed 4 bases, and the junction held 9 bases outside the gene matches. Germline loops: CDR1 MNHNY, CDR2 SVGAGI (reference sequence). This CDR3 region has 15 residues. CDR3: CASSSPGLEQYEQYF. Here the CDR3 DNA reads TGTGCCAGCAGTTCCCCGGGACTAGAGCAATACGAGCAGTACTTC.

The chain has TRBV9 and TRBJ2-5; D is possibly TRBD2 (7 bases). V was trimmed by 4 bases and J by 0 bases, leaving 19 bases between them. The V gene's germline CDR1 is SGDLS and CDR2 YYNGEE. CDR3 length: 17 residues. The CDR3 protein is CASSPRGRTVYQETQYF. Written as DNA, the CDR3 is TGTGCCAGCAGCCCGCGGGGGAGGACAGTTTACCAAGAGACCCAGTACTTC.

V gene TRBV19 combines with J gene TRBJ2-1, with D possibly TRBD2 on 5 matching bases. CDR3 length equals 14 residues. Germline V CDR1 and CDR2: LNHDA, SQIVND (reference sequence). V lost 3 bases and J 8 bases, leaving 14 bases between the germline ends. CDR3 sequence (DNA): TGTGCCAGTAGTATTCGGGGAGCTAGAGATGAGCAGTTCTTC. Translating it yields CASSIRGARDEQFF.

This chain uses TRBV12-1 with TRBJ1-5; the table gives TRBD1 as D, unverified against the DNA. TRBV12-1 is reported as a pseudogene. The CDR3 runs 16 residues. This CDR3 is CASRPWDVGASQPQHF. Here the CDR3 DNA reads TGTGCCAGCAGGCCTTGGGACGTGGGGGCGAGTCAGCCCCAGCATTTT.

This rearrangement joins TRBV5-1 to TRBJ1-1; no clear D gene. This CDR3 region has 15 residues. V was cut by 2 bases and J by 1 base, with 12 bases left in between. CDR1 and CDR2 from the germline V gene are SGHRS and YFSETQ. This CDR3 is CASSLRTEGNTEAFF. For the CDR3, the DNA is TGCGCCAGCAGCTTAAGGACGGAGGGGAACACTGAAGCTTTCTTT.

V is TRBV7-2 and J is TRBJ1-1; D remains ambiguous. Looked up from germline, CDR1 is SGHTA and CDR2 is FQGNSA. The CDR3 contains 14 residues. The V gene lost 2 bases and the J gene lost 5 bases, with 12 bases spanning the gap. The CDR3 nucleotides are TGTGCCAGCAGCTTAAGCGGGGAGAGGACTGAAGCTTTCTTT. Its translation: CASSLSGERTEAFF.